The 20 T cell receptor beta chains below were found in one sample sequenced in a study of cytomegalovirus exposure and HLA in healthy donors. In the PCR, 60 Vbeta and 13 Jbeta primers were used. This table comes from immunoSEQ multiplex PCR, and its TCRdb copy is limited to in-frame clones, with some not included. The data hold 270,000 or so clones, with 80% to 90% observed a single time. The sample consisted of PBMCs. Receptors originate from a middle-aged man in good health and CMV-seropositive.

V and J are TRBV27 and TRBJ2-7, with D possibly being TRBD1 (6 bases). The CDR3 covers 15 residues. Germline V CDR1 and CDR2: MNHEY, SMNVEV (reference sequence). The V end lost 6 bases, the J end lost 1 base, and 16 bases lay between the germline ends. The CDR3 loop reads CASSPRGAGSYEQYF. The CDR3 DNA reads TGTGCCAGCAGCCCCAGGGGAGCAGGGTCCTACGAGCAGTACTTC.

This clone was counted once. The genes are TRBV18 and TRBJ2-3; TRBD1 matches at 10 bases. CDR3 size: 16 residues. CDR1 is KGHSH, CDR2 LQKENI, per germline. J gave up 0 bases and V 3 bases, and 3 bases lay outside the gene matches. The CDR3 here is CASSPTGGRSTDTQYF. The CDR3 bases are TGTGCCAGCTCACCGACAGGGGGCAGGAGCACAGATACGCAGTATTTT.

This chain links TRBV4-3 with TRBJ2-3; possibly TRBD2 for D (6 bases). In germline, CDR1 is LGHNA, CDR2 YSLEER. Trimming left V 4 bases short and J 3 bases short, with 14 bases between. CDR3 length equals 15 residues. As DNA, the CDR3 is TGCGCCAGCAGCCCCCTGCCCGGGAGAACAGATACGCAGTATTTT. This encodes CASSPLPGRTDTQYF.

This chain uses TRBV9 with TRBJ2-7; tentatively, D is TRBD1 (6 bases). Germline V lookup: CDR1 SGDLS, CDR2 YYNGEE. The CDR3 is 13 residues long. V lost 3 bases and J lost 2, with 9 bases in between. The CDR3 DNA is TGTGCCAGCAGCGGCGGACAGACCTACGAGCAGTACTTC. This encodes CASSGGQTYEQYF.

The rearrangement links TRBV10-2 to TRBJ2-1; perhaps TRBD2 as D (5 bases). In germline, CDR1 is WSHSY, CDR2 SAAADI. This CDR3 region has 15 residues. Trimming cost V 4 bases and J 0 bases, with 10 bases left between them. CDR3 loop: CASSVAPDSYNEQFF. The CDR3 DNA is TGCGCCAGCAGTGTAGCGCCTGACTCCTACAATGAGCAGTTCTTC.

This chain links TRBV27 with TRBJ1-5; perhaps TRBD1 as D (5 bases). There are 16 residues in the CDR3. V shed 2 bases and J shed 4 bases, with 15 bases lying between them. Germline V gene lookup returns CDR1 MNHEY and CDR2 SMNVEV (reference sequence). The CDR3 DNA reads TGTGCCAGCAGTTTACTGGGCTTGGGGCGGAATCAGCCCCAGCATTTT. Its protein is CASSLLGLGRNQPQHF.

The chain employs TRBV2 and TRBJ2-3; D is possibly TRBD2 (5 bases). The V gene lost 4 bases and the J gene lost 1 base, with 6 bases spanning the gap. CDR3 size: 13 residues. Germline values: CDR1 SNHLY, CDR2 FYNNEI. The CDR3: CASSAEGTDTQYF. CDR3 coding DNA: TGTGCCAGCAGTGCGGAGGGCACAGATACGCAGTATTTT.

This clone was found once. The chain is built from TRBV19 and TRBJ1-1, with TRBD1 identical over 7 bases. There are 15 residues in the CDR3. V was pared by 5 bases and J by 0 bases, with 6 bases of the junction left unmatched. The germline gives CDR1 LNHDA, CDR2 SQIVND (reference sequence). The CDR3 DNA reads TGTGCCAGTAGTGGGACAGTAGGAATGAACACTGAAGCTTTCTTT. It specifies CASSGTVGMNTEAFF.

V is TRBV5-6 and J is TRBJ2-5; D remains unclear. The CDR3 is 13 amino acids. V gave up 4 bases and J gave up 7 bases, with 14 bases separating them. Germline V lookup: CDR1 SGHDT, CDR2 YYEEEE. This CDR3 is CASSTRGPGTQYF. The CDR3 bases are TGTGCCAGCAGCACCAGAGGCCCCGGGACCCAGTACTTC.

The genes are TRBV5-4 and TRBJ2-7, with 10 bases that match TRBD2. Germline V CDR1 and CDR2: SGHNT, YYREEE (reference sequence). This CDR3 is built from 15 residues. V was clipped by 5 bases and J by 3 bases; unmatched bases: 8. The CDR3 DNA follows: TGTGCCAGCAGGAGCGCCTCTAGCGGGAGCTACGAGCAGTACTTC. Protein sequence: CASRSASSGSYEQYF.

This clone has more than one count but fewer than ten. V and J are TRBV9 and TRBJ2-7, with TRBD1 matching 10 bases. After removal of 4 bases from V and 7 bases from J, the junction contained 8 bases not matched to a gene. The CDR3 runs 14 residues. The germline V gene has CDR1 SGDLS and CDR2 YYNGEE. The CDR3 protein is CASSKDRGIEEQYF. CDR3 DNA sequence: TGTGCCAGCAGCAAGGACAGGGGGATTGAGGAGCAGTACTTC.

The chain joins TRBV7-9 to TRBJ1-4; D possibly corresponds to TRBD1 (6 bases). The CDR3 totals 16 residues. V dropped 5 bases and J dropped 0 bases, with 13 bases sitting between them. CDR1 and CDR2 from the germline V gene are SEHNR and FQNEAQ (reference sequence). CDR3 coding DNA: TGTGCCAGCAGCCCGAGACAGGACTCAACTAATGAAAAACTGTTTTTT. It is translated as CASSPRQDSTNEKLFF. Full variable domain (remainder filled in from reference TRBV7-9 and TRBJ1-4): DTGVSQNPRHKITKRGQNVTFRCDPISEHNRLYWYRQTLGQGPEFLTYFQNEAQLEKSRLLSDRFSAERPKGSFSTLEIQRTEQGDSAMYLCASSPRQDSTNEKLFFGSGTQLSVL.

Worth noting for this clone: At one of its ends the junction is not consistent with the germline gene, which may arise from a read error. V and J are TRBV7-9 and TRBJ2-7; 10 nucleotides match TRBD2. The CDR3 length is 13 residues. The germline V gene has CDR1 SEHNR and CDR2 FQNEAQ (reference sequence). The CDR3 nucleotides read TGTTCCAGCAGCTTGACTAGCGGGTACGAGCAGTACTTC. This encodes CSSSLTSGYEQYF.

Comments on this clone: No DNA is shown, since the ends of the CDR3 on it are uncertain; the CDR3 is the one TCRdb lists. CDR3 in amino acids: CASSSSTGFNNEQFF. The V gene is TRBV6-5, the J gene TRBJ2-1; TRBD1, as called in the table, went unchecked against the DNA. The CDR3 numbers 15 amino acids, ends counted. The V gene's germline CDR1 is MNHEY and CDR2 SVGAGI.

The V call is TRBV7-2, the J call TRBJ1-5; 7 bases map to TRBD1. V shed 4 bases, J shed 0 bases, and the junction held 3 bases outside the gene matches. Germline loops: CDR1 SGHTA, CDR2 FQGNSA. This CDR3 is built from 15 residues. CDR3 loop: CASSSGQSSNQPQHF. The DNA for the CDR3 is TGTGCCAGCAGCTCGGGACAGAGTAGCAATCAGCCCCAGCATTTT.

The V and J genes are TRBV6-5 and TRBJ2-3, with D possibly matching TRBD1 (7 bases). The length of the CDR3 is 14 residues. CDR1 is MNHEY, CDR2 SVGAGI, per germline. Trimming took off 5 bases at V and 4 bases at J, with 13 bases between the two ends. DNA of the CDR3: TGTGCCAGCAGTCACACAGGGGAGGCAGATACGCAGTATTTT. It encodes CASSHTGEADTQYF.

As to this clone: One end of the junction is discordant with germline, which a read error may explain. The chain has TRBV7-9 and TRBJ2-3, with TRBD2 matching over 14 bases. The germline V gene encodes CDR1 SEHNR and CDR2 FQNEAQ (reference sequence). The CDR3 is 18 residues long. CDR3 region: CSSSLRRTSGRSTDTQYF. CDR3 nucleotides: TGTTCCAGCAGCTTACGGCGGACTAGCGGGAGGAGCACAGATACGCAGTATTTT.

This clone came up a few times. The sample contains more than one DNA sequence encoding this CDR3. CDR3: CASSSGSNQPQHF. CDR3 nucleotides: TGTGCCAGCTCATCCGGGAGCAATCAGCCCCAGCATTTT. The rearrangement uses TRBV18 and TRBJ1-5; D gene ambiguous. The CDR3 has 13 amino acids. The germline V and J ends were trimmed by 5 bases and 1 base, with 6 bases remaining between them. Germline-derived CDR1 and CDR2 are KGHSH and LQKENI.

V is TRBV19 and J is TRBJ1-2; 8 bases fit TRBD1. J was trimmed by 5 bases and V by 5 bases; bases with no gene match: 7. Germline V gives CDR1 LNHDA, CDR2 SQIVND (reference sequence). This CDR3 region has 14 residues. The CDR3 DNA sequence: TGTGCCAGTAGTGCCACAGGGGGAGAATATGGCTACACCTTC. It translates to CASSATGGEYGYTF.

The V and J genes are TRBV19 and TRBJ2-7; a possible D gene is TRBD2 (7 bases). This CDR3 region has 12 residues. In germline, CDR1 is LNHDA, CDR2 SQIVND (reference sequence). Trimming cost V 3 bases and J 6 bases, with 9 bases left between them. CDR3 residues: CASSIRGAEQYF. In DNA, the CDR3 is TGTGCCAGTAGTATTCGGGGGGCCGAGCAGTACTTC. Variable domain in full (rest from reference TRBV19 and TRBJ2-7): DGGITQSPKYLFRKEGQNVTLSCEQNLNHDAMYWYRQDPGQGLRLIYYSQIVNDFQKGDIAEGYSVSREKKESFPLTVTSAQKNPTAFYLCASSIRGAEQYFGPGTRLTVT.